This T cell receptor beta chain was sequenced in a study of technical replicates of blood from a few donors. Deletions cut 3 bases from V and 1 base from J, with 9 bases between. The CDR3 is 14 amino acids. Germline CDR1 SGHAT, CDR2 FQDESV (reference sequence). Profiling relied on immunoSEQ multiplex PCR, and the TCRdb table lists in-frame clones only, not all of them. The data show roughly 92,000 clones, approximately 95% seen once. The TCR comes from a human donor in good health. This chain links TRBV11-1 with TRBJ1-1; TRBD1 is a possible D gene (5 bases). Sequenced sample: T cells isolated from PBMCs. This CDR3 is CASSLRGSNTEAFF. CDR3 DNA sequence: TGTGCCAGCAGCTTGCGGGGCTCGAACACTGAAGCTTTCTTT.